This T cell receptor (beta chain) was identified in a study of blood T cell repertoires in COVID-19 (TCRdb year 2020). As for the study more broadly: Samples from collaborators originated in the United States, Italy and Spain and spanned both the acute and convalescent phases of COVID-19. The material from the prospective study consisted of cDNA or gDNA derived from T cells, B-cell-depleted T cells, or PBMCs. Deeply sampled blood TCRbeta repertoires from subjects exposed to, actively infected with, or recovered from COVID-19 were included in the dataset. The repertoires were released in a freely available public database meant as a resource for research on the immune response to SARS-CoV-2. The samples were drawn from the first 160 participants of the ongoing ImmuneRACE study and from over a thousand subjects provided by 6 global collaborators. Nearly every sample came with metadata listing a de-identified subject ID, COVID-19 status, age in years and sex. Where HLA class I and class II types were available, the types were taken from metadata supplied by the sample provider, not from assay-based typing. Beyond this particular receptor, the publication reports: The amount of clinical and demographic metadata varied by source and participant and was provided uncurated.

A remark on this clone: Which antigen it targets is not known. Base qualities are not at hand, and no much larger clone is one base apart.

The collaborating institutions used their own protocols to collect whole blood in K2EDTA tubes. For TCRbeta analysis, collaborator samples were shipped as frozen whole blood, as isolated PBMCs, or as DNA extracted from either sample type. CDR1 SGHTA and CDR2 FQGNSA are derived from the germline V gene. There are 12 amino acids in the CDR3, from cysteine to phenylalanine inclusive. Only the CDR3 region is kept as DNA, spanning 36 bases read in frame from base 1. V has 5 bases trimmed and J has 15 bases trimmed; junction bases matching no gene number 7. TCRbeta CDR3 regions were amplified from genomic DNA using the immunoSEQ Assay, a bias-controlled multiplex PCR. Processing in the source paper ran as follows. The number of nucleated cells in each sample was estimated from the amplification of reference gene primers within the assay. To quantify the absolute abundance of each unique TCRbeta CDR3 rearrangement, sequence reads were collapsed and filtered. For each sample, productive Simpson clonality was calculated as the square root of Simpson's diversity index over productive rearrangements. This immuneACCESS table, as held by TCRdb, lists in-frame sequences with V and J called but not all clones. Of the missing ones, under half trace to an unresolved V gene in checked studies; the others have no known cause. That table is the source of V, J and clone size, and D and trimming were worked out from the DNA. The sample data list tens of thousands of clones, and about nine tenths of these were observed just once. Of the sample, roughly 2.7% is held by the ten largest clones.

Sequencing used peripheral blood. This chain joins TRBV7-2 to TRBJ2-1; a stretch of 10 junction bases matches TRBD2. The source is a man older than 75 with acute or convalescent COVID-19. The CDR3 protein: CASSEIAGGGFF. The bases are TGTGCCAGCAGCGAAATAGCGGGGGGTGGGTTCTTC.